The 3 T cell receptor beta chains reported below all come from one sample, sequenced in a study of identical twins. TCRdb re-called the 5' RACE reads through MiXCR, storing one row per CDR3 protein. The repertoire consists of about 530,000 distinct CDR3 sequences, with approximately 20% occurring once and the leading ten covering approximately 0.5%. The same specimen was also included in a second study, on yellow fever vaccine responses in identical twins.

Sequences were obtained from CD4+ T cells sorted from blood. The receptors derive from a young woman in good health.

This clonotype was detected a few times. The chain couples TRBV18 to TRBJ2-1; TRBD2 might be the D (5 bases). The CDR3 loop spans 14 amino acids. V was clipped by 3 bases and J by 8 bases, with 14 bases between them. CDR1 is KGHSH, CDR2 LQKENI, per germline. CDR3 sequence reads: CASSPGRVIDEQFF. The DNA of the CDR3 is TGTGCCAGCTCACCCGGGCGGGTTATAGATGAGCAGTTCTTC.

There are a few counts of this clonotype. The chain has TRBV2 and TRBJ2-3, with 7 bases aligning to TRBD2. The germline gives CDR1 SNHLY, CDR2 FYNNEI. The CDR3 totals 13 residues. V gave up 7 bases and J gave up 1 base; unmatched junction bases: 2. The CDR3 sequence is CASNGLGTDTQYF. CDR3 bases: TGTGCCAGCAACGGACTAGGCACAGATACGCAGTATTTT.

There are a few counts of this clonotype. CDR3 in DNA: TGCGCCAGCAGTTCCGGGACTAGCGCATCCTACGAGCAGTACTTC. This gives the protein CASSSGTSASYEQYF. The chain uses TRBV5-1 and TRBJ2-7; 10 positions agree with TRBD2. Germline-derived CDR1 and CDR2 are SGHRS and YFSETQ. CDR3 size: 15 residues. V was clipped by 5 bases and J by 1 base; unmatched bases: 6.